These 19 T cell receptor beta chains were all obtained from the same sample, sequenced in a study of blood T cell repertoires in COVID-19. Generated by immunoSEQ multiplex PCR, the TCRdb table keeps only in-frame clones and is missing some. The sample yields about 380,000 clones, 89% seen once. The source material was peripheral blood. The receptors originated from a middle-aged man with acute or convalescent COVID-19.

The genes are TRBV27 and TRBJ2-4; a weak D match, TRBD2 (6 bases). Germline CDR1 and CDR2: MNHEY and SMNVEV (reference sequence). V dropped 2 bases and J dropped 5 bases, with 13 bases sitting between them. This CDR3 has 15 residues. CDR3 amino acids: CASSLIWGVENIQYF. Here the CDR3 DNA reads TGTGCCAGCAGTTTAATATGGGGGGTCGAAAACATTCAGTACTTC.

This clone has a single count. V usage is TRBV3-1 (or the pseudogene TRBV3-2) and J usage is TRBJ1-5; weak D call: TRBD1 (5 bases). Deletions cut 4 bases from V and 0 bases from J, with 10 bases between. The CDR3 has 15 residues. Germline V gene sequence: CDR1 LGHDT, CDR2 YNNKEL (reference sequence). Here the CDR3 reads CASSPGLNSNQPQHF. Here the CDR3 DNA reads TGTGCCAGCAGCCCGGGACTGAATAGCAATCAGCCCCAGCATTTT.

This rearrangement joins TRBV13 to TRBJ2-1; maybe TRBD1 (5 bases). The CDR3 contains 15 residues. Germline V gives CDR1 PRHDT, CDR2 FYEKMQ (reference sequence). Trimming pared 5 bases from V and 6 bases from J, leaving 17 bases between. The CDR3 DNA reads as TGTGCCAGCAGCGCACGTAGACCAGGGTTCAATGAGCAGTTCTTC. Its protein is CASSARRPGFNEQFF.

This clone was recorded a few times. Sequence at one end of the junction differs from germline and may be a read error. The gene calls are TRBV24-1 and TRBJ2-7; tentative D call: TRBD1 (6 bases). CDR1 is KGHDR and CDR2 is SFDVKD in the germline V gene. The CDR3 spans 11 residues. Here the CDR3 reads CATSDTPQGSF. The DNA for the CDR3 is TGTGCCACCAGTGATACCCCACAGGGTTCTTTC.

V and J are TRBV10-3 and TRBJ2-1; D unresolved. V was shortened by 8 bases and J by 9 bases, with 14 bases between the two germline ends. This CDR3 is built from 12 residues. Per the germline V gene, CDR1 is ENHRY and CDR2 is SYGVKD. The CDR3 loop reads CAIERTLGEQFF. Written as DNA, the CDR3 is TGTGCCATCGAGAGAACCCTCGGTGAGCAGTTCTTC.

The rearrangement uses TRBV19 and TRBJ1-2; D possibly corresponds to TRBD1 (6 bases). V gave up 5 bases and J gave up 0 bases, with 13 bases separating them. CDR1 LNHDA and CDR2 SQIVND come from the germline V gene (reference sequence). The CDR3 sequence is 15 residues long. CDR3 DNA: TGTGCCAGTAGTGGATACAGGGTAACTAACTATGGCTACACCTTC. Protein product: CASSGYRVTNYGYTF.

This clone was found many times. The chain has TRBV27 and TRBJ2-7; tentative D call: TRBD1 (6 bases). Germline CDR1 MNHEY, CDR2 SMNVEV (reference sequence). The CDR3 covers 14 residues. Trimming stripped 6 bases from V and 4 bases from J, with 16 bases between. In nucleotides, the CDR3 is TGTGCCAGCAGCAACACGGGGACATTTTACGAGCAGTACTTC. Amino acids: CASSNTGTFYEQYF.

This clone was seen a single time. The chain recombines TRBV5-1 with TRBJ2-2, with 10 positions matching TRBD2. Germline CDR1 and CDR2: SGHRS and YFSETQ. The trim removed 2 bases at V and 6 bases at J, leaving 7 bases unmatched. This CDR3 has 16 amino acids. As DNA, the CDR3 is TGCGCCAGCAGCTTCCCTAGCGGGAGCCGGCCCGGGGAGCTGTTTTTT. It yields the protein CASSFPSGSRPGELFF.

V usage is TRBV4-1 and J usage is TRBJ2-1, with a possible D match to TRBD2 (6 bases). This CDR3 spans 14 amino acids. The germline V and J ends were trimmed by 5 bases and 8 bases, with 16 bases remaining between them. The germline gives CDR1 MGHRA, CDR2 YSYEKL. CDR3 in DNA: TGCGCCAGCAGCTCCCCCTCCGGGAGTTATGAGCAGTTCTTC. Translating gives CASSSPSGSYEQFF.

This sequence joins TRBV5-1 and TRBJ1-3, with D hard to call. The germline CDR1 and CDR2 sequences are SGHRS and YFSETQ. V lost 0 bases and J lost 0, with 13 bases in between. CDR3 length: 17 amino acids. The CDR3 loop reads CASSLAISANSGNTIYF. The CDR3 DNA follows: TGCGCCAGCAGCTTGGCGATAAGTGCGAACTCTGGAAACACCATATATTTT.

CDR3 nucleotide sequence: TGTGCCAGCAGCTTAGGAGGTGCCACTGAAGCTTTCTTT. Its protein product is CASSLGGATEAFF. V usage is TRBV6-6 and J usage is TRBJ1-1; no definite D call. Trimming shortened V by 6 bases and J by 4 bases, and 12 bases separated the two germline ends. From germline, CDR1 is MNHNY and CDR2 SVGAGI (reference sequence). This CDR3 is built from 13 residues.

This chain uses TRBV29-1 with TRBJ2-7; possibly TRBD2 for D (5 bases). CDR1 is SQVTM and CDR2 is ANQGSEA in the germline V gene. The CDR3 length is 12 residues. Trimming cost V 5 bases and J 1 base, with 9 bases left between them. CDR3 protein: CSVRGSSYEQYF. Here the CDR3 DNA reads TGCAGCGTTCGGGGTAGTTCCTACGAGCAGTACTTC.

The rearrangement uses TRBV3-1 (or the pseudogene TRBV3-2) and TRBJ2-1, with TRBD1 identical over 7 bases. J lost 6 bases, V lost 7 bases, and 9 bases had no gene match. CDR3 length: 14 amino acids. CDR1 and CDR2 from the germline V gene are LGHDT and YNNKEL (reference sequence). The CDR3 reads CASTKGQPSNEQFF. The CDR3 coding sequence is TGTGCCAGCACCAAGGGACAGCCTTCCAATGAGCAGTTCTTC.

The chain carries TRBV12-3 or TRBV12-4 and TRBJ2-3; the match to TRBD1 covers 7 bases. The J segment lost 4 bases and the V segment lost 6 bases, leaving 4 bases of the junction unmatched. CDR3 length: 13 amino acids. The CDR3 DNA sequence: TGTGCCAGCAGCCTCCAGGGGGCAGATACGCAGTATTTT. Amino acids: CASSLQGADTQYF.

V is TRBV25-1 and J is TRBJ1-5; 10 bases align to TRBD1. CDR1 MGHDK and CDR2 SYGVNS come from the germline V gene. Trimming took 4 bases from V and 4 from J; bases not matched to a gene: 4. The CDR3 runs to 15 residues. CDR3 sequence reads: CASSGGQGRNQPQHF. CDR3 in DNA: TGTGCCAGCAGTGGGGGACAGGGGCGAAATCAGCCCCAGCATTTT.

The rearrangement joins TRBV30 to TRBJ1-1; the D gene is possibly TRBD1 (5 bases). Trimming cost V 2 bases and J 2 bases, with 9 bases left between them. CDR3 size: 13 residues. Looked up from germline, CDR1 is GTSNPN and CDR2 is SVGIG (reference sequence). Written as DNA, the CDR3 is TGTGCCTGGAGTACTACAGGCAACACTGAAGCTTTCTTT. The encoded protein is CAWSTTGNTEAFF.

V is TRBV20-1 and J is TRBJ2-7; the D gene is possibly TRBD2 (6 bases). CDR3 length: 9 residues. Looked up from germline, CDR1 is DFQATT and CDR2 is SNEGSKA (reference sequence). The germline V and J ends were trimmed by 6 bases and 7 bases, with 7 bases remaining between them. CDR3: CSAGGEQYF. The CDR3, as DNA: TGCAGTGCGGGGGGTGAGCAGTACTTC.

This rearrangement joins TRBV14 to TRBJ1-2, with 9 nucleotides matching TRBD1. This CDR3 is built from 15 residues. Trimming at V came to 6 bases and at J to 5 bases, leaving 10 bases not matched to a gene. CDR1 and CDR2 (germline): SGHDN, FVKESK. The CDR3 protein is CASSRLSGQGYGYTF. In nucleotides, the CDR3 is TGTGCCAGCAGTCGCCTTTCGGGACAGGGATATGGCTACACCTTC. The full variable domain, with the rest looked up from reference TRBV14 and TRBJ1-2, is EAGVTQFPSHSVIEKGQTVTLRCDPISGHDNLYWYRRVMGKEIKFLLHFVKESKQDESGMPNNRFLAERTGGTYSTLKVQPAELEDSGVYFCASSRLSGQGYGYTFGSGTRLTVV.

CDR3: CASSEGQGGAGNTIYF. The DNA of the CDR3 is TGTGCCAGCAGTGAAGGCCAGGGAGGAGCTGGAAACACCATATATTTT. V is TRBV6-1 and J is TRBJ1-3, with D possibly being TRBD1 (5 bases). The CDR3 has 16 residues. Trimming shortened V by 1 base and J by 2 bases, and 12 bases separated the two germline ends. The germline gives CDR1 MNHNS, CDR2 SASEGT.